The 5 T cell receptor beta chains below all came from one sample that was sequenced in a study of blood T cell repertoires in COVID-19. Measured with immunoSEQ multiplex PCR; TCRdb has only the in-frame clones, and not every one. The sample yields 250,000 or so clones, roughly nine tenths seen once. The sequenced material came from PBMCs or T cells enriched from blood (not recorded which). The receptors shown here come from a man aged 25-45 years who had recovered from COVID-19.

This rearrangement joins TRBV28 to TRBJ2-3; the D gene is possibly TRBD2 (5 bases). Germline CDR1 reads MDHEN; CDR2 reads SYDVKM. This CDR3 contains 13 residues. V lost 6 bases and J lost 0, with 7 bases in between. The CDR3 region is CASRLESTDTQYF. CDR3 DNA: TGTGCCAGCAGACTAGAGAGCACAGATACGCAGTATTTT.

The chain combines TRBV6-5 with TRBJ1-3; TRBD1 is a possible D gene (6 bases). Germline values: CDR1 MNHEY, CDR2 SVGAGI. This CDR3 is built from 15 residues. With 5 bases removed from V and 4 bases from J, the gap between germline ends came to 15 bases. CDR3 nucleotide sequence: TGTGCCAGCAGTCACAACAGGGTGGGAGGAAACACCATATATTTT. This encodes CASSHNRVGGNTIYF.

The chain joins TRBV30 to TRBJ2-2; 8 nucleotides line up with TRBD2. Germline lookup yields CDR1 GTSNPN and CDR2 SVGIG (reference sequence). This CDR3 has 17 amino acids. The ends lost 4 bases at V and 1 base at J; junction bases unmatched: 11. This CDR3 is CAWNIHLAGGNTGELFF. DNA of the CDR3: TGTGCCTGGAATATCCACCTTGCGGGGGGGAACACCGGGGAGCTGTTTTTT.

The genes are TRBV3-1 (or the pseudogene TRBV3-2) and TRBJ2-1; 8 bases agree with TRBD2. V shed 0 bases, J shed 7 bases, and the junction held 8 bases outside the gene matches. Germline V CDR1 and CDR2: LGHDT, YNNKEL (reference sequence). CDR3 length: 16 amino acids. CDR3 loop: CASSQDPGLAANEQFF. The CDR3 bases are TGTGCCAGCAGCCAAGATCCCGGACTAGCAGCAAATGAGCAGTTCTTC.

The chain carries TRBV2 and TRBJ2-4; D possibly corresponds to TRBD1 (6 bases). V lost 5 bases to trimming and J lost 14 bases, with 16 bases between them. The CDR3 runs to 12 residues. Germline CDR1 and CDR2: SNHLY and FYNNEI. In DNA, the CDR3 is TGTGCCAGCAGTTATGGACAGTTGATTAAGTACTTC. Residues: CASSYGQLIKYF. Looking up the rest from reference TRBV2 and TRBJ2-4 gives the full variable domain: EPEVTQTPSHQVTQMGQEVILRCVPISNHLYFYWYRQILGQKVEFLVSFYNNEISEKSEIFDDQFSVERPDGSNFTLKIRSTKLEDSAMYFCASSYGQLIKYFGAGTRLSVL.